This TCR beta chain came from a study of blood T cells in healthy people across ages. This clonotype came up once. Germline V gene sequence: CDR1 DFQATT, CDR2 SNEGSKA (reference sequence). The CDR3 runs to 14 residues. The ends were cut back, 0 bases at V and 8 bases at J, with 14 bases in the middle. A second PCR, run for roughly 7 to 11 cycles, used a sample-barcoded 5' primer plus a J-beta primer mix. MiXCR, applied by TCRdb to the 5' RACE reads, yields one record per CDR3 protein. The sample has hundreds of thousands of distinct CDR3 sequences, more than 40% seen once. Sequencing used blood. The V and J genes are TRBV20-1 and TRBJ1-3, with D perhaps TRBD1 (6 bases). The receptor comes from a man aged 55 to 69 in good health. CDR3 region: CSARDISGADTIYF. Written as DNA, the CDR3 is TGCAGTGCTAGAGATATTTCGGGGGCGGACACCATATATTTT.